The next 29 T cell receptor beta chains were all read from a single sample in a study of blood T cell repertoires in COVID-19 (TCRdb year 2020). The library was obtained by the immunoSEQ multiplex PCR assay. Imported from immuneACCESS, the table was reduced by TCRdb to in-frame sequences with V and J called. These copies leave out some clones; in studies compared against another copy, an unresolved V gene accounts for under half, and the cause of the remainder is not known. A total of about 120,000 clones appear in this sample, more than 75% of them only once. The top ten clones comprise around 4% of the sample. The sample taken for sequencing was peripheral blood. The receptors stem from a man between 60 and 75 years old with acute or convalescent COVID-19.

V usage is TRBV5-8 and J usage is TRBJ1-1; D is ambiguous. The CDR3 consists of 12 residues. Deletions cut 1 base from V and 7 bases from J, with 8 bases between. Germline assignment: CDR1 SGHTS and CDR2 YDEGEE. DNA of the CDR3: TGTGCCAGCAGCTTGTATGGAGGTGAAGCTTTCTTT. Amino acids: CASSLYGGEAFF. The full variable domain, rest sourced from reference TRBV5-8 and TRBJ1-1, is EAGVTQSPTHLIKTRGQQATLRCSPISGHTSVYWYQQALGLGLQFLLWYDEGEERNRGNFPPRFSGRQFPNYSSELNVNALELEDSALYLCASSLYGGEAFFGQGTRLTVV.

This clone has only one observation. The chain recombines TRBV18 with TRBJ1-5, with D unresolved. V lost 2 bases to trimming and J lost 6 bases, with 11 bases between them. The CDR3 contains 14 residues. Germline V gives CDR1 KGHSH, CDR2 LQKENI. The CDR3 DNA follows: TGTGCCAGCTCACCAGAACATGGGAGTCAGCCCCAGCATTTT. Protein sequence: CASSPEHGSQPQHF. Full variable domain (remainder filled in from reference TRBV18 and TRBJ1-5): NAGVMQNPRHLVRRRGQEARLRCSPMKGHSHVYWYRQLPEEGLKFMVYLQKENIIDESGMPKERFSAEFPKEGPSILRIQQVVRGDSAAYFCASSPEHGSQPQHFGDGTRLSIL.

The chain combines TRBV12-3 or TRBV12-4 with TRBJ1-1; TRBD1 might be the D (5 bases). Trimming took off 3 bases at V and 11 bases at J, with 13 bases between the two ends. The length of the CDR3 is 12 residues. The CDR3 DNA reads as TGTGCCAGCAGTTTCGACGGGGGGAGGGCTTTCTTT. Translating it yields CASSFDGGRAFF.

The CDR3 reads CASSFGRGGTYEQYF. In nucleotides, the CDR3 is TGTGCCAGCAGTTTTGGCAGGGGAGGGACCTACGAGCAGTACTTC. V is TRBV27 and J is TRBJ2-7, with TRBD2 as a possible D gene (7 bases). The CDR3 consists of 15 residues. In germline, CDR1 is MNHEY, CDR2 SMNVEV (reference sequence). V was trimmed by 3 bases and J by 2 bases, leaving 14 bases between them.

The chain is built from TRBV28 and TRBJ1-2; D possibly corresponds to TRBD1 (6 bases). The length of the CDR3 is 14 residues. CDR1 and CDR2 (germline): MDHEN, SYDVKM. Trimming shortened V by 5 bases and J by 7 bases, and 17 bases separated the two germline ends. The CDR3 reads CASSRQEQKSGYTF. The CDR3 nucleotides are TGTGCCAGCAGTCGACAGGAACAAAAGAGTGGCTACACCTTC.

This clone appeared a single time. The chain joins TRBV4-3 to TRBJ1-2, with TRBD1 identical over 9 bases. The CDR3 has 15 amino acids. Germline V CDR1 and CDR2: LGHNA, YSLEER. With V trimmed by 2 bases and J by 2 bases, 3 bases remained unmatched. The CDR3 loop is CASSQQGTGNYGYTF. CDR3 sequence (DNA): TGCGCCAGCAGCCAACAGGGGACAGGGAACTATGGCTACACCTTC.

The rearrangement links TRBV27 to TRBJ2-1; D is perhaps TRBD2 (5 bases). Germline V gene data show CDR1 as MNHEY and CDR2 as SMNVEV (reference sequence). Between the trimmed V and J ends, which lost 9 bases and 1 base, there was a span of 10 bases. The CDR3 loop spans 13 amino acids. The CDR3 DNA reads TGTGCCAGTAGAGGGTGGTCCTACAATGAGCAGTTCTTC. Encoded protein: CASRGWSYNEQFF.

This chain joins TRBV19 and TRBJ1-4; 9 bases align to TRBD1. Germline V CDR1 and CDR2: LNHDA, SQIVND (reference sequence). With V trimmed by 10 bases and J by 6 bases, 12 bases remained unmatched. The CDR3 contains 15 residues. Written as DNA, the CDR3 is TGTGCCACCTCAGGAGGTGGGACAGGGTATGAAAAACTGTTTTTT. Translated: CATSGGGTGYEKLFF.

The chain carries TRBV10-3 and TRBJ2-7, with 9 positions matching TRBD1. Germline CDR1 reads ENHRY; CDR2 reads SYGVKD. The J segment lost 5 bases and the V segment lost 7 bases, leaving 6 bases of the junction unmatched. The CDR3 covers 13 residues. In nucleotides, the CDR3 is TGTGCCATCACGCGGGACAGGGATGACGAGCAGTACTTC. Amino acid sequence: CAITRDRDDEQYF.

The sample holds a few counts of this clone. This chain links TRBV18 with TRBJ2-3; the match to TRBD2 covers 13 bases. The V segment lost 3 bases and the J segment 8 bases; nucleotides outside the gene matches: 5. Germline CDR1 is KGHSH and CDR2 is LQKENI. This CDR3 is 15 amino acids long. CDR3 DNA: TGTGCCAGCTCACCGGGGACTAGCGGGACGGGTACGCAGTATTTT. Encoded protein: CASSPGTSGTGTQYF.

The chain has TRBV11-2 and TRBJ2-5, with D perhaps TRBD1 (6 bases). In germline, CDR1 is SGHAT, CDR2 FQNNGV. Trimming removed 2 bases at V and 5 bases at J, with 21 bases between. The CDR3 consists of 17 residues. The DNA for the CDR3 is TGTGCCAGCAGCTTAACTTCAACAGGGAGTGGTTGGGAGACCCAGTACTTC. Encoded protein: CASSLTSTGSGWETQYF.

This chain uses TRBV6-2 or TRBV6-3 with TRBJ1-2, with TRBD1 matching 9 bases. CDR3 length equals 15 residues. CDR1 is MNHEY and CDR2 is SVGEGT in the germline V gene. The J segment lost 3 bases and the V segment lost 6 bases, leaving 8 bases of the junction unmatched. CDR3 nucleotides: TGTGCCAGCAGCCGACGGACAGGGGTTCACTATGGCTACACCTTC. Translated: CASSRRTGVHYGYTF.

The chain uses TRBV6-6 and TRBJ2-1, with TRBD1 matching 8 bases. The V segment lost 6 bases and the J segment 6 bases; nucleotides outside the gene matches: 10. Per the germline V gene, CDR1 is MNHNY and CDR2 is SVGAGI (reference sequence). The CDR3 contains 15 residues. The CDR3 loop is CASSLDRGKGNEQFF. CDR3 DNA: TGTGCCAGCAGCCTAGACAGGGGAAAGGGCAATGAGCAGTTCTTC.

J is TRBJ1-2 and V is TRBV19; D is perhaps TRBD1 (6 bases). The CDR3 length is 15 residues. The germline gives CDR1 LNHDA, CDR2 SQIVND (reference sequence). The ends were cut back, 4 bases at V and 0 bases at J, with 12 bases in the middle. This CDR3 reads CASSTLGAANYGYTF. The CDR3 DNA is TGTGCCAGTAGTACCCTGGGGGCAGCTAACTATGGCTACACCTTC.

The rearrangement links TRBV18 to TRBJ1-6, with 9 positions matching TRBD1. Germline V gene lookup returns CDR1 KGHSH and CDR2 LQKENI. Trimming cost V 5 bases and J 6 bases; bases outside gene matches: 17. The length of the CDR3 is 19 residues. The CDR3 sequence: CASSWGGQGIPYANSPLHF. The CDR3 nucleotides read TGTGCCAGCTCATGGGGGGGACAGGGCATTCCTTACGCTAATTCACCCCTCCACTTT.

This sequence joins TRBV2 and TRBJ1-2; 9 nucleotides match TRBD1. J was trimmed by 8 bases and V by 0 bases; bases with no gene match: 13. This CDR3 region has 17 residues. Germline assignment: CDR1 SNHLY and CDR2 FYNNEI. CDR3 in DNA: TGTGCCAGCAGTGAAGCCATAGGACAGGGGCCTTCTCGGGGCTACACCTTC. It codes for CASSEAIGQGPSRGYTF. The whole variable domain, remainder taken from reference TRBV2 and TRBJ1-2, is EPEVTQTPSHQVTQMGQEVILRCVPISNHLYFYWYRQILGQKVEFLVSFYNNEISEKSEIFDDQFSVERPDGSNFTLKIRSTKLEDSAMYFCASSEAIGQGPSRGYTFGSGTRLTVV.

This clone was recorded once. This chain connects TRBV7-2 to TRBJ1-1; 7 bases agree with TRBD1. With 5 bases clipped from V and 5 bases from J, the junction kept 11 bases outside the gene matches. The germline CDR1 and CDR2 sequences are SGHTA and FQGNSA. This CDR3 has 15 amino acids. CDR3 in DNA: TGTGCCAGCAGCGAAGGGGGACAGCTCAGGACTGAAGCTTTCTTT. Protein sequence: CASSEGGQLRTEAFF.

This chain joins TRBV19 and TRBJ1-1; maybe TRBD1 (6 bases). Trimming took off 4 bases at V and 5 bases at J, with 14 bases between the two ends. The CDR3 loop spans 14 amino acids. The germline CDR1 and CDR2 sequences are LNHDA and SQIVND (reference sequence). The DNA of the CDR3 is TGTGCCAGTAGTAGCGGACAGCCGGGTACTGAAGCTTTCTTT. Translated: CASSSGQPGTEAFF. The full variable domain, with the rest looked up from reference TRBV19 and TRBJ1-1, is DGGITQSPKYLFRKEGQNVTLSCEQNLNHDAMYWYRQDPGQGLRLIYYSQIVNDFQKGDIAEGYSVSREKKESFPLTVTSAQKNPTAFYLCASSSGQPGTEAFFGQGTRLTVV.

J is TRBJ2-3 and V is TRBV11-1; D is perhaps TRBD2 (5 bases). Trimming shortened V by 1 base and J by 0 bases, and 8 bases separated the two germline ends. The CDR3 spans 15 residues. CDR1 is SGHAT, CDR2 FQDESV, per germline (reference sequence). CDR3 sequence: CASSLEERSTDTQYF. The CDR3 nucleotides read TGTGCCAGCAGCTTAGAGGAGCGGAGCACAGATACGCAGTATTTT.

This chain links TRBV18 with TRBJ1-5, with D maybe TRBD1 (5 bases). The CDR3 is 13 residues long. Germline V lookup: CDR1 KGHSH, CDR2 LQKENI. Trimming stripped 6 bases from V and 2 bases from J, with 8 bases between. CDR3 in amino acids: CASSMGRNQPQHF. The CDR3 DNA reads as TGTGCCAGCTCCATGGGGCGCAATCAGCCCCAGCATTTT.

This clone was recorded only once. This sequence joins TRBV19 and TRBJ2-4; D might be TRBD2 (6 bases). The CDR3 consists of 17 residues. The germline V gene has CDR1 LNHDA and CDR2 SQIVND (reference sequence). Deletions cut 3 bases from V and 0 bases from J, with 15 bases between. The CDR3 loop is CASSIQGAGLAKNIQYF. CDR3 nucleotides: TGTGCCAGTAGTATTCAAGGTGCGGGGCTAGCCAAAAACATTCAGTACTTC.

The rearrangement joins TRBV7-6 to TRBJ2-7; D possibly corresponds to TRBD1 (8 bases). This CDR3 spans 15 amino acids. Trimming pared 0 bases from V and 4 bases from J, leaving 13 bases between. Per germline, CDR1 SGHVS and CDR2 FNYEAQ. The CDR3 DNA reads TGTGCCAGCAGCTTAGCTGGACAGGGACTATACGAGCAGTACTTC. This translates into CASSLAGQGLYEQYF.

The chain joins TRBV6-5 to TRBJ1-5; D not certain. The CDR3 is 14 residues long. CDR1 is MNHEY, CDR2 SVGAGI, per germline. V was cut by 6 bases and J by 1 base, with 10 bases left in between. This chain's CDR3 is CASSLDWSNQPQHF. The CDR3 DNA is TGTGCCAGCAGCCTCGACTGGAGCAATCAGCCCCAGCATTTT.

With respect to this clone: One end of the junction fails to match germline, which may point to a read error. This chain connects TRBV12-3 or TRBV12-4 to TRBJ2-7; no reliable D call. The CDR3 sequence is 8 residues long. CDR3 protein: CASSLVDF. DNA for the CDR3: TGTGCCAGCAGTTTAGTCGACTTC.

The chain has TRBV28 and TRBJ1-6, with TRBD1 identical over 8 bases. Germline assignment: CDR1 MDHEN and CDR2 SYDVKM. Losses at the gene ends were 6 bases for V and 11 bases for J; bases not matched to a gene: 9. The CDR3 loop spans 14 amino acids. The CDR3 bases are TGTGCCAGCAGCACCCGGACAGGGCAACCACCCCTCCACTTT. It translates to CASSTRTGQPPLHF. Variable domain in full (rest from reference TRBV28 and TRBJ1-6): DVKVTQSSRYLVKRTGEKVFLECVQDMDHENMFWYRQDPGLGLRLIYFSYDVKMKEKGDIPEGYSVSREKKERFSLILESASTNQTSMYLCASSTRTGQPPLHFGNGTRLTVT.

This clone was detected only once. The chain links TRBV23-1 to TRBJ2-5; 9 bases are shared with TRBD1. TRBV23-1 is an ORF; its function is uncertain. V was clipped by 2 bases and J by 5 bases; unmatched bases: 6. This CDR3 is built from 15 residues. This CDR3 reads CASSQRTGGWETQYF. The CDR3 DNA is TGCGCCAGCAGTCAAAGAACAGGGGGCTGGGAGACCCAGTACTTC.

V gene TRBV7-9 combines with J gene TRBJ1-3; 8 positions match TRBD1. Germline CDR1 SEHNR, CDR2 FQNEAQ (reference sequence). CDR3 length: 16 residues. The ends lost 6 bases at V and 3 bases at J; junction bases unmatched: 10. In DNA form, the CDR3 reads TGTGCCAGCAGTACCCAGCAGGGGGCGCGTGGAAACACCATATATTTT. Residues: CASSTQQGARGNTIYF.

This chain links TRBV19 with TRBJ1-5, with D perhaps TRBD1 (6 bases). The germline gives CDR1 LNHDA, CDR2 SQIVND (reference sequence). Trimming cost V 9 bases and J 3 bases, with 12 bases left between them. CDR3 size: 13 residues. The CDR3: CASGQIDNQPQHF. CDR3 coding DNA: TGTGCCAGCGGACAGATTGACAATCAGCCCCAGCATTTT.

This chain uses TRBV7-2 with TRBJ2-1; TRBD2 aligns across 7 bases. This CDR3 contains 15 residues. Germline V gene sequence: CDR1 SGHTA, CDR2 FQGNSA. Trimming at V came to 5 bases and at J to 6 bases, leaving 10 bases not matched to a gene. The CDR3 loop reads CASSRTGTTPNEQFF. Written as DNA, the CDR3 is TGTGCCAGCAGCAGAACCGGGACTACCCCCAATGAGCAGTTCTTC.